What follows describes a single TCR beta chain. The data were obtained in a study of blood T cell repertoires in COVID-19. The overall study: The origin of the acute and convalescent COVID-19 samples was the United States, Italy and Spain. In each case, the material was cDNA or gDNA derived from T cells, B-cell-depleted T cells, or PBMCs.

Original data processing: Counts of nucleated cells, estimated from reference gene primer amplification, were obtained. Only in-frame clones appear in the TCRdb table, and some are missing; sequencing was by immunoSEQ multiplex PCR. D and trimming come from the DNA, and the V and J calls and clone size come from that table. The data show 100,000 to 150,000 clones, with over 80% seen just once and approximately 3.6% held by the top ten. Participants were aged about 18 to 100 years from about two dozen US areas. The sequenced material came from PBMCs or T cells enriched from blood (not recorded which). This clonotype originated in a woman aged 25 to 39 who had recovered from COVID-19.

The CDR3 region has the DNA TGTGCCAGCAGCTTAGTCGGGGGGCCATCCTACGAGCAGTACTTC. Amino acids: CASSLVGGPSYEQYF. The chain joins TRBV7-6 to TRBJ2-7; a possible D gene is TRBD2 (7 bases). There are 15 residues in the CDR3. Germline V gene data show CDR1 as SGHVS and CDR2 as FNYEAQ. V dropped 1 base and J dropped 1 base, with 11 bases sitting between them.